This T cell receptor beta chain was captured in a study of blood T cell repertoires in COVID-19. The overall study: Material from acute and convalescent COVID-19 was sourced from the United States, Italy and Spain. The analysed material was cDNA or gDNA that came from T cells, B-cell-depleted T cells, or PBMCs.

Authors' analysis steps: Scientists estimated how many nucleated cells there were by amplifying reference gene primers. Data came from immunoSEQ multiplex PCR; TCRdb stores just in-frame clones and leaves some out. V and J calls and clone size come straight from that table; D and trimming were deduced from the DNA. The table shows 100,000 or so clones, with around 81% occurring only once. After removal of 1 base from V and 2 bases from J, the junction contained 5 bases not matched to a gene. From germline, CDR1 is SGHNT and CDR2 YENEEA. The CDR3 is 16 residues long. The receptor's source is a man in his 60s with acute or convalescent COVID-19. The sequencing sample was made of peripheral blood. This chain joins TRBV11-3 and TRBJ2-3; TRBD2 matches 8 bases. The CDR3 reads CASSLVASGYTDTQYF. The CDR3, as DNA: TGTGCCAGCAGCTTAGTAGCTAGCGGGTACACAGATACGCAGTATTTT.